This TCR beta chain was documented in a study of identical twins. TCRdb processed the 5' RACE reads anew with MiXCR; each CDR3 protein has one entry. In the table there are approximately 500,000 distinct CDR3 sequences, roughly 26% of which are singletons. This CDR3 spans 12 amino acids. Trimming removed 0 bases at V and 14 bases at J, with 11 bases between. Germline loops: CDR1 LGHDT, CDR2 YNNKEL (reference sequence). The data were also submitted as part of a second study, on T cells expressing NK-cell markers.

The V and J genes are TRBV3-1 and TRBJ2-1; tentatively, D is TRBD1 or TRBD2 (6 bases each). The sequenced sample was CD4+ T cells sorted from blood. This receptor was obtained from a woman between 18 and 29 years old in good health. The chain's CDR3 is CASSQEGGWEFF. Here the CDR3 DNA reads TGTGCCAGCAGCCAAGAGGGGGGCTGGGAGTTCTTC.